A selection of T cell receptor beta chains follows, all from one sample in a study of cytomegalovirus exposure and HLA in healthy donors. The repertoire was sequenced with immunoSEQ multiplex PCR; TCRdb's copy has only in-frame clones and lacks some. The table shows roughly 160,000 clones, with 75% to 85% occurring only once. Input material: PBMCs. The receptors come from a man under 40 in good health and CMV-seronegative. CDR3s include the opening cysteine and the closing phenylalanine or tryptophan. A D gene is named only where the DNA matches it firmly. Size is stated for part of the rows, as once, few or many counts, or as a class when the clone is expanded.

J: TRBJ2-2
D: .
size: .
V: TRBV28
length: 12
CDR3: CASSLALGELFF
DNA: TGTGCCAGCAGCCTGGCCCTGGGGGAGCTGTTTTTT

J: TRBJ2-3
D: .
size: few
V: TRBV4-1
length: 15
CDR3: CASSQWAGSTDTQYF
DNA: TGCGCCAGCAGCCAGTGGGCTGGGAGCACAGATACGCAGTATTTT

J: TRBJ1-5
D: .
size: .
V: TRBV6-5
length: 13
CDR3: CASTPGEGQPQHF
DNA: TGTGCCAGCACCCCAGGTGAAGGTCAGCCCCAGCATTTT

J: TRBJ2-1
D: TRBD2
size: few
V: TRBV7-3
length: 15
CDR3: CASSAGLAGENEQFF
DNA: TGTGCCAGCAGCGCAGGACTAGCGGGAGAGAATGAGCAGTTCTTC

J: TRBJ2-1
D: .
size: .
V: TRBV28
length: 15
CDR3: CASRRALLKYNEQFF
DNA: TGTGCCAGCAGGCGGGCGTTACTCAAATACAATGAGCAGTTCTTC

J: TRBJ1-1
D: TRBD1
size: .
V: TRBV7-9
length: 12
CDR3: CASSNGTAEAFF
DNA: TGTGCCAGCAGCAACGGGACAGCTGAAGCTTTCTTT

J: TRBJ1-6
D: TRBD1
size: once
V: TRBV19
length: 16
CDR3: CASSNRGQGGNSPLHF
DNA: TGTGCCAGTAGCAATAGGGGACAGGGTGGCAATTCACCCCTCCACTTT

J: TRBJ1-2
D: TRBD1
size: .
V: TRBV27
length: 13
CDR3: CASTSGGAGGYTF
DNA: TGTGCCAGCACCTCAGGGGGCGCCGGAGGCTACACCTTC

J: TRBJ2-5
D: .
size: .
V: TRBV6-6
length: 16
CDR3: CASRGAMRSLQETQYF
DNA: TGTGCCAGCAGAGGGGCGATGAGGAGTCTTCAAGAGACCCAGTACTTC

J: TRBJ2-1
D: .
size: .
V: TRBV5-1
length: 15
CDR3: CASSLGLAAYNEQFF
DNA: TGCGCCAGCAGCTTGGGCCTAGCCGCCTACAATGAGCAGTTCTTC

J: TRBJ2-1
D: TRBD2
size: .
V: TRBV9
length: 15
CDR3: CASSTTSGRGNEQFF
DNA: TGTGCCAGCAGCACGACTAGCGGGAGAGGCAATGAGCAGTTCTTC

J: TRBJ2-2
D: TRBD1
size: .
V: TRBV6-1
length: 14
CDR3: CASRGQRNTGELFF
DNA: TGTGCCAGCAGGGGACAGCGTAACACCGGGGAGCTGTTTTTT

J: TRBJ2-7
D: TRBD1
size: .
V: TRBV5-1
length: 14
CDR3: CASSLSQGVYEQYF
DNA: TGCGCCAGCAGCTTGTCCCAGGGGGTCTACGAGCAGTACTTC

J: TRBJ2-7
D: .
size: .
V: TRBV18
length: 16
CDR3: CASSVARQALSYEQYF
DNA: TGTGCCAGCTCAGTTGCAAGGCAAGCGCTTTCCTACGAGCAGTACTTC

J: TRBJ1-2
D: TRBD1
size: .
V: TRBV19
length: 16
CDR3: CASRTGQGHSNYGYTF
DNA: TGTGCCAGTAGGACGGGACAGGGCCACTCTAACTATGGCTACACCTTC

J: TRBJ2-7
D: TRBD1
size: .
V: TRBV5-1
length: 14
CDR3: CASSGGQGACEQYF
DNA: TGCGCCAGCAGTGGAGGACAGGGGGCCTGCGAGCAGTACTTC

J: TRBJ2-3
D: .
size: .
V: TRBV11-3
length: 18
CDR3: CASSSRVAEGGDTDTQYF
DNA: TGTGCCAGCAGCTCCAGGGTAGCGGAAGGGGGGGACACAGATACGCAGTATTTT

J: TRBJ2-2
D: TRBD1
size: .
V: TRBV2
length: 15
CDR3: CASFNRDSDTGELFF
DNA: TGTGCCAGCTTTAATCGGGACAGCGACACCGGGGAGCTGTTTTTT

J: TRBJ2-1
D: TRBD2
size: .
V: TRBV10-3
length: 17
CDR3: CAISERSGTSGEGEQFF
DNA: TGTGCCATCAGTGAGCGCTCCGGGACTAGCGGGGAAGGTGAGCAGTTCTTC

J: TRBJ1-2
D: .
size: .
V: TRBV5-4
length: 15
CDR3: CASSPPKGANYGYTF
DNA: TGTGCCAGCAGCCCACCCAAGGGGGCTAACTATGGCTACACCTTC

J: TRBJ2-1
D: TRBD2
size: .
V: TRBV7-9
length: 16
CDR3: CSSSRPGTSGNNEQFF
DNA: TGTTCCAGCAGCCGACCCGGGACTAGCGGGAACAATGAGCAGTTCTTC

J: TRBJ1-6
D: TRBD1
size: .
V: TRBV28
length: 17
CDR3: CASRDWDSKKHNSPLHF
DNA: TGTGCCAGCAGGGATTGGGACAGCAAGAAACATAATTCACCCCTCCACTTT

J: TRBJ2-7
D: TRBD2
size: .
V: TRBV6-5
length: 13
CDR3: CASSLAREGEQYF
DNA: TGTGCCAGCAGTTTGGCCAGGGAGGGCGAGCAGTACTTC

J: TRBJ1-2
D: .
size: .
V: TRBV12-5
length: 13
CDR3: CASGLVTYYGYTF
DNA: TGTGCTAGTGGTTTGGTCACTTACTATGGCTACACCTTC

J: TRBJ1-1
D: .
size: .
V: TRBV11-1
length: 15
CDR3: CASSSISDWRGGAFF
DNA: TGTGCCAGCAGCTCTATATCTGACTGGAGGGGAGGAGCTTTCTTT

J: TRBJ2-3
D: .
size: .
V: TRBV9
length: 17
CDR3: CASSVEDGFSEADTQYF
DNA: TGTGCCAGCAGCGTAGAGGACGGATTTAGCGAGGCAGATACGCAGTATTTT

J: TRBJ1-5
D: .
size: .
V: TRBV7-6
length: 13
CDR3: CASSPFGDQPQHF
DNA: TGTGCCAGCAGCCCGTTCGGGGATCAGCCCCAGCATTTT

J: TRBJ1-1
D: .
size: .
V: TRBV6-5
length: 12
CDR3: CASSYEGTEAFF
DNA: TGTGCCAGCAGTTACGAGGGCACTGAAGCTTTCTTT